This TCR beta chain was observed in a study of shared clonotypes between healthy human individuals. Overall study results and limits: Collection of samples was limited to blood; tissue repertoires likely differ.

CDR1 is SGHTA and CDR2 is FQGNSA in the germline V gene. V lost 4 bases to trimming and J lost 1 base, with 16 bases between them. This CDR3 has 16 residues. This clone occurred once. Its antigen is as yet unknown. Measured with immunoSEQ multiplex PCR; TCRdb has only the in-frame clones, and not every one. The sample shows under 1,100,000 clones, about 75% of them seen only once. Donors were healthy HIV-negative adults without recent acute infections or vaccinations. The sample taken for sequencing was memory CD4+ T cells sorted from blood. Subset indicated: CD45RA-negative fraction. This clonotype originated in a man between 18 and 35 years old in good health. The chain employs TRBV7-2 and TRBJ1-1; no clear D. The DNA for the CDR3 is TGTGCCAGCAGCTCCTACCGGTTCTCCTCGAACACTGAAGCTTTCTTT. Translated: CASSSYRFSSNTEAFF.